This entry describes one TCR beta chain. This entry belongs to a study of blood T cell repertoires in COVID-19. At the level of the study: Both acute and convalescent COVID-19 samples were obtained from the United States, Italy and Spain. Nucleic acid was either cDNA or gDNA, and it came from T cells, B-cell-depleted T cells, or PBMCs.

In the source study's methods: The authors estimated nucleated cell counts from reference gene primer amplification. TCRdb keeps only in-frame clones here, not all; method: immunoSEQ multiplex PCR. That table supplies the V and J calls and clone size; D and trimming were determined from the DNA. This table holds over 55,000 clones, roughly 84% found once. Seattle patients were enrolled during active infection and followed longitudinally. Specimen: peripheral blood. The clonotype originates from an elderly man with COVID-19, enrolled during active disease.

DNA for the CDR3: TGTGCCTGGAGTGTAAGCAGGGTTAATGTTGAAGCTTTCTTT. It is translated as CAWSVSRVNVEAFF. V gene TRBV30 combines with J gene TRBJ1-1, with D maybe TRBD1 (5 bases). This CDR3 spans 14 amino acids. Germline V gene sequence: CDR1 GTSNPN, CDR2 SVGIG (reference sequence). Deletions cut 0 bases from V and 7 bases from J, with 15 bases between.